Below, 5 T cell receptor beta chains from the same sample are listed, as sequenced in a study of Ad26.COV2.S vaccination and SARS-CoV-2 variants. This sample's treatment: some 19 received Ad26.COV2.S at low or high dose, single or two shots; about five received placebo; per-sample allocation not given. After the first vaccine or placebo injection, samples were drawn on day 63. Some clones are missing from TCRdb's copy, which holds only in-frame ones; the method was immunoSEQ multiplex PCR. Here the sample spans 350,000 to 450,000 clones, about 80% being singletons. Sequencing used peripheral blood, obtained in a trial of Ad26.COV2.S vaccine versus placebo. These receptors all stem from a person between 18 and 65 years old who received the Ad26.COV2.S COVID-19 vaccine or a placebo.

The J gene is TRBJ2-1, the V gene TRBV7-3; tentatively, D is TRBD2 (6 bases). The germline gives CDR1 SGHTA, CDR2 FQGTGA. This CDR3 region has 15 residues. Trimming stripped 5 bases from V and 0 bases from J, with 11 bases between. CDR3 loop: CASSPLGSSYNEQFF. CDR3 DNA sequence: TGTGCCAGCAGCCCCCTCGGGAGCTCCTACAATGAGCAGTTCTTC. The full variable domain, with the rest looked up from reference TRBV7-3 and TRBJ2-1, is GAGVSQTPSNKVTEKGKYVELRCDPISGHTALYWYRQSLGQGPEFLIYFQGTGAADDSGLPNDRFFAVRPEGSVSTLKIQRTERGDSAVYLCASSPLGSSYNEQFFGPGTRLTVL.

This clone was observed a single time. The CDR3 region is CASSPWGLAGTSTDTQYF. The CDR3 nucleotides read TGTGCCAGCTCACCATGGGGACTAGCGGGAACTAGCACAGATACGCAGTATTTT. The V and J genes are TRBV18 and TRBJ2-3; the match to TRBD2 covers 13 bases. Germline trimming cut 2 bases from V and 0 bases from J; bases unmatched to any gene: 5. The CDR3 extends over 18 amino acids. CDR1 is KGHSH, CDR2 LQKENI, per germline.

The chain has TRBV5-1 and TRBJ1-2; no firm D call. CDR3 length: 14 residues. From germline, CDR1 is SGHRS and CDR2 YFSETQ. Trimming removed 0 bases at V and 4 bases at J, with 10 bases between. The CDR3 nucleotides are TGCGCCAGCAGCTTGGCTGGGATCGTCTATGGCTACACCTTC. Translated, it gives CASSLAGIVYGYTF.

The rearrangement links TRBV7-3 to TRBJ2-3; the match to TRBD2 covers 12 bases. The CDR3 length is 15 residues. With V trimmed by 4 bases and J by 8 bases, 7 bases remained unmatched. CDR1 and CDR2 from the germline V gene are SGHTA and FQGTGA. CDR3 bases: TGTGCCAGCAGCTCGACTAGCGGGAGTCAGGGTACGCAGTATTTT. Translated, it gives CASSSTSGSQGTQYF.

The gene calls are TRBV10-2 and TRBJ2-7; TRBD2 aligns across 8 bases. This CDR3 contains 14 residues. Germline lookup yields CDR1 WSHSY and CDR2 SAAADI. V was clipped by 2 bases and J by 2 bases; unmatched bases: 2. In DNA form, the CDR3 reads TGCGCCAGCAGTGAGCGGGGGGGGACCTACGAGCAGTACTTC. It encodes CASSERGGTYEQYF.